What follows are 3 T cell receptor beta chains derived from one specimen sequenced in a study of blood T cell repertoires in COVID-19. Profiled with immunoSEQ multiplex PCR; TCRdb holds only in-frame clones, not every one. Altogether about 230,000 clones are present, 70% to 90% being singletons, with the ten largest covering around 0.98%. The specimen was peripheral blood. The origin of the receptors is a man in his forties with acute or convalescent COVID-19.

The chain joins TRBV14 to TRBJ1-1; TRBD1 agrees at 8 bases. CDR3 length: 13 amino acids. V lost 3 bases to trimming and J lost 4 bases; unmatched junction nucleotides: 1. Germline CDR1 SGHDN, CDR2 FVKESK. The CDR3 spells CASSQGQVTEAFF. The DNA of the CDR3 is TGTGCCAGCAGCCAGGGACAGGTCACTGAAGCTTTCTTT. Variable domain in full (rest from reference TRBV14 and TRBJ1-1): EAGVTQFPSHSVIEKGQTVTLRCDPISGHDNLYWYRRVMGKEIKFLLHFVKESKQDESGMPNNRFLAERTGGTYSTLKVQPAELEDSGVYFCASSQGQVTEAFFGQGTRLTVV.

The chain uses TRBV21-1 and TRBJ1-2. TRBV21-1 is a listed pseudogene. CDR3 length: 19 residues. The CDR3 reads CASSKMAGKLLSGNYGYTF. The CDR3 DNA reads TGTGCCAGCAGCAAAATGGCCGGAAAACTCTTGTCGGGTAACTATGGCTACACCTTC.

The CDR3, as DNA: TGTGCCACTTTATCCCCCCAGGGGAGCAATCAGCCCCAGCATTTT. Its protein product is CATLSPQGSNQPQHF. This sequence joins TRBV28 and TRBJ1-5, with a weak D call TRBD1 (6 bases). V was clipped by 10 bases and J by 1 base, with 17 bases between them. CDR3 length: 15 residues. Germline assignment: CDR1 MDHEN and CDR2 SYDVKM.